This TCR beta chain stems from a study of T cell repertoires in ileal Crohn's disease. At the level of the study: All patients had surgery for stricturing (around 61%) or penetrating (about 40%) disease.

Study-wide points: Clonal expansions were more frequent in active smokers than non-smokers at surgery. Clonality above 26.8% at surgery always came with endoscopic recurrence.

Profiling relied on immunoSEQ multiplex PCR, and the TCRdb table lists in-frame clones only, not all of them. This sample has around 8,900 clones, with around four fifths found just once. A remark on this clone: Antigen: not known.

The time point is: neoterminal ileum biopsy at postoperative endoscopy, about 6 months after surgery. Adults with ileal or ileocolonic Crohn's disease and an indication for resection were eligible. This CDR3 is 15 amino acids long. Germline CDR1 reads SGHNT; CDR2 reads YYREEE (reference sequence). V lost 4 bases and J lost 5; bases outside the gene matches: 11. This receptor was taken from an adult with Crohn's disease. Sequenced material: ileal tissue. The chain combines TRBV5-4 with TRBJ2-7; 8 nucleotides match TRBD1. The CDR3 reads CASSTPTGDGHEQYF. As DNA, the CDR3 is TGTGCCAGCAGCACCCCGACAGGGGACGGCCACGAGCAGTACTTC.